Listed here are 27 T cell receptor beta chains from one sample, sequenced in a study of T-cell memory formation after mild COVID-19. From the 5' RACE reads, TCRdb called clonotypes with MiXCR, one entry per CDR3 protein. The sample comprises fewer than 50,000 distinct CDR3 sequences, less than 8% of which are singletons, and roughly 0.79% rests with the top ten. The specimen was PBMCs or a T cell subset sorted from them (not recorded which). The receptors shown here come from an adult who had mild COVID-19 (a few samples of this study predate the infection). Cell type and time point are not known.

The sample holds many counts of this clonotype. The rearrangement joins TRBV24-1 to TRBJ2-7; possibly TRBD2 for D (5 bases). The germline gives CDR1 KGHDR, CDR2 SFDVKD. The CDR3 extends over 12 amino acids. Trimming removed 7 bases from V and 2 bases from J, with 8 bases in between. The CDR3 spells CATSPGTYEQYF. The CDR3 DNA sequence: TGTGCCACCAGCCCCGGGACCTACGAGCAGTACTTC.

This clonotype was seen repeatedly, ten times or more. The chain has TRBV7-2 and TRBJ2-1, with D uncertain. V lost 5 bases to trimming and J lost 0 bases, with 11 bases between them. This CDR3 spans 15 amino acids. Germline CDR1 SGHTA, CDR2 FQGNSA. CDR3 in amino acids: CASSPQALSYNEQFF. In nucleotides, the CDR3 is TGTGCCAGCAGCCCCCAGGCCCTCTCCTACAATGAGCAGTTCTTC.

This clonotype rates as medium-sized (0.01 to 0.1%). The CDR3 does not close with the conserved phenylalanine or tryptophan, likely indicating a read error. It is unclear where the CDR3 begins or ends on the DNA, so no DNA is shown, and the CDR3 is as TCRdb lists it. This chain connects TRBV7-9 to TRBJ2-5; TRBD1, the table's D call, lacks a check against the DNA. Germline-derived CDR1 and CDR2 are SEHNR and FQNEAQ (reference sequence). The CDR3 sequence runs 10 residues, both termini included. CDR3: CATRPGTGED.

This clonotype was observed at least ten times. V gene TRBV5-1 combines with J gene TRBJ2-7; 12 nucleotides agree with TRBD1. The germline CDR1 and CDR2 sequences are SGHRS and YFSETQ. The CDR3 consists of 17 residues. The V gene end was trimmed by 3 bases and the J gene end by 2 bases; junction bases not matched to a gene: 9. The CDR3 loop is CASSSGQGALITYEQYF. DNA of the CDR3: TGCGCCAGCAGCTCGGGACAGGGGGCGCTTATAACCTACGAGCAGTACTTC.

This clonotype was detected ten times or more. This rearrangement joins TRBV6-1 to TRBJ1-5; tentative D call: TRBD1 (5 bases). The CDR3 is made up of 16 amino acids. V dropped 4 bases and J dropped 0 bases, with 13 bases sitting between them. From germline, CDR1 is MNHNS and CDR2 SASEGT. The chain's CDR3 is CASSGGKGASNQPQHF. CDR3 nucleotide sequence: TGTGCCAGCAGTGGGGGGAAGGGCGCTAGCAATCAGCCCCAGCATTTT.

A few counts support this clonotype. This chain links TRBV7-9 with TRBJ2-7; D may be TRBD1 (5 bases). Germline V gives CDR1 SEHNR, CDR2 FQNEAQ (reference sequence). The V end was cut by 5 bases, the J end by 2 bases, with 13 bases between. The CDR3 loop spans 14 amino acids. The CDR3 DNA reads as TGTGCCAGCAGCCTCAACAGGAGCCCCTACGAGCAGTACTTC. This sequence encodes CASSLNRSPYEQYF.

The chain carries TRBV13 and TRBJ1-4, with a possible D match to TRBD1 (5 bases). The CDR3 has 15 amino acids. The germline V and J ends were trimmed by 2 bases and 5 bases, with 12 bases remaining between them. Looked up from germline, CDR1 is PRHDT and CDR2 is FYEKMQ (reference sequence). The CDR3, as DNA: TGTGCCAGCAGCTTATTGGGGCAGAGGAATGAAAAACTGTTTTTT. The encoded protein is CASSLLGQRNEKLFF.

This clonotype was counted ten times or more. The rearrangement joins TRBV7-2 to TRBJ2-3; D unresolved. The CDR3 length is 14 residues. Trimming pared 4 bases from V and 2 bases from J, leaving 10 bases between. Germline CDR1 reads SGHTA; CDR2 reads FQGNSA. CDR3 sequence reads: CASSSYPNTDTQYF. CDR3 nucleotides: TGTGCCAGCAGCTCCTACCCGAACACAGATACGCAGTATTTT.

The table lists this clonotype with a few counts. The chain employs TRBV30 and TRBJ2-7, with 12 nucleotides matching TRBD1. V was pared by 1 base and J by 8 bases, with 9 bases of the junction left unmatched. Germline lookup yields CDR1 GTSNPN and CDR2 SVGIG (reference sequence). This CDR3 region has 15 residues. The CDR3 DNA follows: TGTGCCTGGAGTGAAGGTGGGACAGGGGGCGTGCAGCAGTACTTC. Protein product: CAWSEGGTGGVQQYF.

The gene calls are TRBV7-2 and TRBJ1-2; 9 nucleotides align to TRBD1. Germline CDR1 is SGHTA and CDR2 is FQGNSA. CDR3 length: 14 amino acids. The J segment lost 4 bases and the V segment lost 2 bases, leaving 2 bases of the junction unmatched. In DNA form, the CDR3 reads TGTGCCAGCAGCTTACCGACAGGGGGCTATGGCTACACCTTC. Translated: CASSLPTGGYGYTF. Based on the CDR3 plus reference TRBV7-2 and TRBJ1-2, the full variable domain is GAGVSQSPSNKVTEKGKDVELRCDPISGHTALYWYRQSLGQGLEFLIYFQGNSAPDKSGLPSDRFSAERTGGSVSTLTIQRTQQEDSAVYLCASSLPTGGYGYTFGSGTRLTVV.

This chain joins TRBV6-2 or TRBV6-3 and TRBJ2-6; D possibly corresponds to TRBD2 (6 bases). V was clipped by 9 bases and J by 4 bases, with 22 bases between them. The V gene's germline CDR1 is MNHEY and CDR2 SVGEGT. CDR3 size: 17 residues. The CDR3 loop reads CASQLIRGSTGANVLTF. Here the CDR3 DNA reads TGTGCCAGTCAGTTAATCCGGGGGAGCACCGGGGCCAACGTCCTGACTTTC.

As DNA, the CDR3 is TGCAGCGTCGAAACAGGGCCCTACGAGCAGTACTTC. Amino acid sequence: CSVETGPYEQYF. The chain links TRBV29-1 to TRBJ2-7; D possibly corresponds to TRBD1 (6 bases). Deletions cut 6 bases from V and 2 bases from J, with 11 bases between. Germline V gives CDR1 SQVTM, CDR2 ANQGSEA. The CDR3 consists of 12 residues.

Worth noting for this clonotype: This may stem from a read error, because a much larger clone lies one nucleotide away. As the CDR3 is not closed by the conserved phenylalanine or tryptophan, this likely results from a read error. The rearrangement links TRBV4-1 to TRBJ2-7; TRBD2 matches 12 bases. CDR3 length: 16 residues. V dropped 4 bases and J dropped 3; count of bases not matched to a gene: 7. Germline CDR1 is MGHRA and CDR2 is YSYEKL. The CDR3 DNA is TGCGCCAGCAGCCGGCTAGCGGGGGGGCTAGTCTACGAGCAGTACTTA. Protein: CASSRLAGGLVYEQYL.

This chain connects TRBV2 to TRBJ2-7; 10 positions match TRBD1. The trim removed 5 bases at V and 6 bases at J, leaving 7 bases unmatched. This CDR3 region has 14 residues. The V gene's germline CDR1 is SNHLY and CDR2 FYNNEI. The DNA for the CDR3 is TGTGCCAGCAGTCCCCCGGGACAGGGGCCCGAGCAGTACTTC. This codes for CASSPPGQGPEQYF.

This clonotype has more than one count but fewer than ten. The chain couples TRBV30 to TRBJ1-3; tentatively, D is TRBD1 (6 bases). Per germline, CDR1 GTSNPN and CDR2 SVGIG (reference sequence). V lost 0 bases to trimming and J lost 1 base, with 10 bases between them. The CDR3 has 15 amino acids. This chain's CDR3 is CAWSVGGTSGNTIYF. The CDR3, as DNA: TGTGCCTGGAGTGTAGGGGGAACGTCTGGAAACACCATATATTTT.

There are a few counts of this clonotype. The J gene is TRBJ2-5, the V gene TRBV7-2; 8 positions match TRBD1. Germline CDR1 is SGHTA and CDR2 is FQGNSA. The CDR3 spans 14 residues. The V gene end was trimmed by 4 bases and the J gene end by 5 bases; junction bases not matched to a gene: 6. The CDR3 sequence: CASSSPGGGETQYF. CDR3 bases: TGTGCCAGCAGCTCCCCAGGGGGCGGGGAGACCCAGTACTTC.

This clonotype has at least ten counts. This chain uses TRBV4-3 with TRBJ2-2, with D possibly TRBD2 on 6 matching bases. The CDR3 is 19 amino acids. CDR1 is LGHNA and CDR2 is YSLEER in the germline V gene. The germline V and J ends were trimmed by 1 base and 7 bases, with 25 bases remaining between them. The CDR3 DNA sequence: TGCGCCAGCAGCCAAGCCCTTGCCTACCACGGGGGATCCTTCGGGGAGCTGTTTTTT. Translating it yields CASSQALAYHGGSFGELFF.

This clonotype was counted many times. The chain has TRBV6-5 and TRBJ1-2; D not resolved. The germline gives CDR1 MNHEY, CDR2 SVGAGI. The CDR3 is 13 amino acids. V was shortened by 5 bases and J by 1 base, with 8 bases between the two germline ends. The CDR3 protein is CASSETNNYGYTF. The CDR3 DNA reads as TGTGCCAGCAGTGAGACGAATAACTATGGCTACACCTTC.

This clonotype was counted between two and nine times. The rearrangement uses TRBV7-2 and TRBJ2-4; 7 bases fit TRBD2. Germline V CDR1 and CDR2: SGHTA, FQGNSA. The CDR3 has 12 amino acids. The J segment lost 9 bases and the V segment lost 3 bases, leaving 2 bases of the junction unmatched. As DNA, the CDR3 is TGTGCCAGCAGCTTTCCGGGGGGCATTCAGTACTTC. Translating gives CASSFPGGIQYF. The full variable domain, rest sourced from reference TRBV7-2 and TRBJ2-4, is GAGVSQSPSNKVTEKGKDVELRCDPISGHTALYWYRQSLGQGLEFLIYFQGNSAPDKSGLPSDRFSAERTGGSVSTLTIQRTQQEDSAVYLCASSFPGGIQYFGAGTRLSVL.

This chain joins TRBV5-1 and TRBJ2-1, with 11 bases aligning to TRBD2. Germline loops: CDR1 SGHRS, CDR2 YFSETQ. V was clipped by 5 bases and J by 6 bases; unmatched bases: 7. This CDR3 region has 15 residues. The CDR3 here is CASRDGTSGLNEQFF. The CDR3 DNA follows: TGCGCCAGCAGGGACGGGACTAGCGGCCTCAATGAGCAGTTCTTC.

V usage is TRBV4-1 and J usage is TRBJ1-5; 9 nucleotides match TRBD1. This CDR3 spans 19 amino acids. V trimming: 2 bases; J trimming: 7 bases; junction bases outside the gene matches: 18. Germline V gene sequence: CDR1 MGHRA, CDR2 YSYEKL. The CDR3 DNA follows: TGCGCCAGCAGCCAATTTTACCTCCACAGGGGAGGACAGGGGCAGCCCCAGCATTTT. It specifies CASSQFYLHRGGQGQPQHF.

This clonotype was found many times. V and J are TRBV7-2 and TRBJ2-1; a weak D match, TRBD1 (6 bases). Trimming pared 2 bases from V and 4 bases from J, leaving 15 bases between. The CDR3 consists of 16 residues. Germline loops: CDR1 SGHTA, CDR2 FQGNSA. DNA for the CDR3: TGTGCCAGCAGCTTATTACCCCGACAGGCTTACAATGAGCAGTTCTTC. It encodes CASSLLPRQAYNEQFF.

This clonotype has at least ten counts. This chain uses TRBV6-6 with TRBJ2-5; D call uncertain. The germline V gene has CDR1 MNHNY and CDR2 SVGAGI (reference sequence). This CDR3 comprises 11 residues. V was shortened by 11 bases and J by 3 bases, with 10 bases between the two germline ends. CDR3 loop: CARRVEETQYF. The CDR3, as DNA: TGTGCCCGACGGGTCGAAGAGACCCAGTACTTC.

This clonotype was seen many times. The chain joins TRBV24-1 to TRBJ2-3, with TRBD2 identical over 7 bases. V gave up 3 bases and J gave up 2 bases; unmatched junction bases: 10. The germline V gene has CDR1 KGHDR and CDR2 SFDVKD. The CDR3 extends over 17 amino acids. DNA of the CDR3: TGTGCCACCAGTGATGCGGGAGTTATGGGGCTCACAGATACGCAGTATTTT. The encoded protein is CATSDAGVMGLTDTQYF.

This clonotype has at least ten counts. The V call is TRBV29-1, the J call TRBJ2-2, with 9 positions matching TRBD1. This CDR3 has 13 amino acids. Trimming removed 6 bases from V and 5 bases from J; junction bases left unmatched: 4. Germline V lookup: CDR1 SQVTM, CDR2 ANQGSEA. The CDR3 reads CSVTQGATGELFF. CDR3 nucleotide sequence: TGCAGCGTCACACAGGGGGCGACCGGGGAGCTGTTTTTT.

This clonotype was detected ten times or more. The rearrangement joins TRBV10-3 to TRBJ2-1; D possibly corresponds to TRBD2 (7 bases). The CDR3 consists of 15 residues. V dropped 3 bases and J dropped 1 base, with 10 bases sitting between them. From germline, CDR1 is ENHRY and CDR2 SYGVKD. CDR3 sequence: CAISEGGVSYNEQFF. The CDR3 coding sequence is TGTGCCATCAGTGAAGGGGGGGTGTCCTACAATGAGCAGTTCTTC.

This clonotype was picked up many times. The V call is TRBV7-3, the J call TRBJ1-1; maybe TRBD1 (6 bases). CDR1 and CDR2 from the germline V gene are SGHTA and FQGTGA. Trimming removed 5 bases at V and 4 bases at J, with 17 bases between. This CDR3 region has 15 residues. CDR3: CASSPEGGGITEAFF. As DNA, the CDR3 is TGTGCCAGCAGCCCCGAGGGGGGGGGTATCACTGAAGCTTTCTTT.